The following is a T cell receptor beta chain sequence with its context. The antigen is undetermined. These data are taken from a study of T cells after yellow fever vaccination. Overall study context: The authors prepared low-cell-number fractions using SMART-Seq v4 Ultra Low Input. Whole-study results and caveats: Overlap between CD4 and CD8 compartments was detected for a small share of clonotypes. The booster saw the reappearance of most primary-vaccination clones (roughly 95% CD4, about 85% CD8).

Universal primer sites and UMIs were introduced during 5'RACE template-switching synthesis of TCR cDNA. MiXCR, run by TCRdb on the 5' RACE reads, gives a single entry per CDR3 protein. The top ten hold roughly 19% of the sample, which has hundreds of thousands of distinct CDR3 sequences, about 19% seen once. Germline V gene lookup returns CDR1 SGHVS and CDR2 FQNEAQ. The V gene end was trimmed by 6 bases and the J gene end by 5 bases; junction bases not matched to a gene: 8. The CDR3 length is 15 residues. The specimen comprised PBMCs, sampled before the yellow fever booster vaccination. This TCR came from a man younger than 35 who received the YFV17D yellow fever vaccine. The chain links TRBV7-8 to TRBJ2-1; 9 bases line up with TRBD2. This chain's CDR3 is CASRKERGAHNEQFF. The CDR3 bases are TGTGCCAGCAGGAAAGAGCGGGGGGCCCACAATGAGCAGTTCTTC.